One sample yielded the 26 T cell receptor beta chains listed below, sequenced in a study of T cell repertoires in cytomegalovirus infection. No antigen is known for these receptors. TCRdb ran MiXCR on the reads and lists one entry per CDR3 protein. Here the sample spans about 150,000 distinct CDR3 sequences, 25% to 35% being singletons. The starting material was CD8+ T cells from cultured PBMCs, obtained from culture after CMV antigen stimulation. Receptors originate from a human donor in good health (CMV status not recorded). Some clones in this sample may be carry-over from other donors' samples.

The V call is TRBV7-6, the J call TRBJ1-2; no reliable D call. Germline CDR1 is SGHVS and CDR2 is FNYEAQ. V was clipped by 1 base and J by 0 bases, with 9 bases between them. This CDR3 comprises 15 residues. The chain's CDR3 is CASSLGENANYGYTF. CDR3 in DNA: TGTGCCAGCAGCTTAGGCGAAAATGCTAACTATGGCTACACCTTC.

This clonotype was seen a few times. CDR3 amino acids: CASSIDPRSYGYTF. The CDR3, as DNA: TGTGCCAGTAGTATAGATCCCAGGTCCTATGGCTACACCTTC. This rearrangement joins TRBV19 to TRBJ1-2; D remains unclear. This CDR3 region has 14 residues. Germline V CDR1 and CDR2: LNHDA, SQIVND (reference sequence). V dropped 0 bases and J dropped 4 bases, with 9 bases sitting between them. The full variable domain, its missing parts supplied by reference TRBV19 and TRBJ1-2, is DGGITQSPKYLFRKEGQNVTLSCEQNLNHDAMYWYRQDPGQGLRLIYYSQIVNDFQKGDIAEGYSVSREKKESFPLTVTSAQKNPTAFYLCASSIDPRSYGYTFGSGTRLTVV.

This clonotype came up a few times. The V call is TRBV28, the J call TRBJ1-1; no reliable D call. The length of the CDR3 is 14 residues. Germline CDR1 reads MDHEN; CDR2 reads SYDVKM. V was clipped by 3 bases and J by 8 bases, with 16 bases between them. CDR3 coding DNA: TGTGCCAGCAGTTTCCCATCCGGGCCCCGAGAAGCTTTCTTT. Its translation: CASSFPSGPREAFF.

The V call is TRBV11-2, the J call TRBJ2-7, with 11 nucleotides matching TRBD2. The CDR3 is made up of 15 amino acids. Germline V lookup: CDR1 SGHAT, CDR2 FQNNGV. V lost 3 bases, J lost 4 bases, and 5 bases stayed unmatched. The CDR3 loop is CASSFQTSGAYEQYF. As DNA, the CDR3 is TGTGCCAGCAGCTTCCAGACTAGCGGGGCGTACGAGCAGTACTTC.

This clonotype was detected a few times. This chain uses TRBV6-2 or TRBV6-3 with TRBJ2-2; no clear D gene. Germline CDR1 reads MNHEY; CDR2 reads SVGEGT. The V end was cut by 6 bases, the J end by 6 bases, with 11 bases between. This CDR3 contains 13 residues. The CDR3 nucleotides read TGTGCCAGCAGCCCGGACGGATCCGGGGAGCTGTTTTTT. It yields the protein CASSPDGSGELFF.

This clonotype was found a few times. This rearrangement joins TRBV19 to TRBJ1-5; D is undetermined. Germline CDR1 reads LNHDA; CDR2 reads SQIVND (reference sequence). The CDR3 spans 15 residues. The V end lost 4 bases, the J end lost 4 bases, and 14 bases lay between the germline ends. The CDR3 sequence is CASSTYGAENQPQHF. The CDR3 DNA follows: TGTGCCAGTAGTACTTACGGCGCAGAGAATCAGCCCCAGCATTTT.

In its sample, this clonotype was seen many times. The chain recombines TRBV28 with TRBJ1-1; no definite D call. The length of the CDR3 is 13 residues. Trimming removed 3 bases at V and 3 bases at J, with 8 bases between. Looked up from germline, CDR1 is MDHEN and CDR2 is SYDVKM. The CDR3 coding sequence is TGTGCCAGCAGTTTGGTCGGGGACACTGAAGCTTTCTTT. Protein sequence: CASSLVGDTEAFF.

V is TRBV24-1 and J is TRBJ2-3; 8 bases map to TRBD1. The CDR3 covers 16 residues. Germline CDR1 KGHDR, CDR2 SFDVKD. The V and J ends lost 4 bases and 2 bases, in that order; junction bases with no gene match: 7. This CDR3 reads CATSDTTGDVTDTQYF. The CDR3 nucleotides read TGTGCCACCAGTGACACGACAGGGGATGTCACAGATACGCAGTATTTT.

V usage is TRBV7-7 and J usage is TRBJ1-5; D unclear. The V gene lost 5 bases and the J gene lost 4 bases, with 9 bases spanning the gap. The CDR3 totals 13 residues. Germline-derived CDR1 and CDR2 are SSHAT and FNYEAQ (reference sequence). In nucleotides, the CDR3 is TGTGCCAGCAGCCTATATTATAATCAGCCCCAGCATTTT. Its translation is CASSLYYNQPQHF.

The sample holds many counts of this clonotype. J is TRBJ2-2 and V is TRBV7-8, with no clear D. V was clipped by 4 bases and J by 10 bases, with 10 bases between them. Germline V gives CDR1 SGHVS, CDR2 FQNEAQ. The CDR3 sequence is 12 residues long. The CDR3 region has the DNA TGTGCCAGCAGCTACCCCATCGAGGAGCTGTTTTTT. It translates to CASSYPIEELFF.

This chain joins TRBV27 and TRBJ2-7, with D unresolved. The CDR3 is 11 amino acids. V was trimmed by 7 bases and J by 7 bases, leaving 11 bases between them. Germline CDR1 and CDR2: MNHEY and SMNVEV (reference sequence). CDR3 DNA: TGTGCCAGCATCCACGGTGCGGAGCAGTACTTC. Translation: CASIHGAEQYF.

The chain employs TRBV7-9 and TRBJ1-1; D unresolved. The germline CDR1 and CDR2 sequences are SEHNR and FQNEAQ (reference sequence). V gave up 5 bases and J gave up 1 base, with 11 bases separating them. This CDR3 is built from 14 residues. The CDR3 region is CASSHPAENTEAFF. The CDR3 region has the DNA TGTGCCAGCAGCCACCCCGCAGAGAACACTGAAGCTTTCTTT.

This clonotype has only a few counts. This CDR3 is CASSQFGTTDEKLFF. CDR3 DNA sequence: TGTGCCAGCAGCCAGTTCGGGACAACCGATGAAAAACTGTTTTTT. The rearrangement joins TRBV14 to TRBJ1-4, with D maybe TRBD1 (6 bases). The CDR3 contains 15 residues. Trimming cost V 3 bases and J 6 bases, with 14 bases left between them. Per germline, CDR1 SGHDN and CDR2 FVKESK.

This sequence joins TRBV4-1 and TRBJ2-1, with TRBD2 matching 8 bases. CDR1 and CDR2 (germline): MGHRA, YSYEKL. The V segment lost 4 bases and the J segment 6 bases; nucleotides outside the gene matches: 11. The CDR3 length is 16 residues. This CDR3 is CASSLRVAGGLNEQFF. CDR3 nucleotides: TGCGCCAGCAGCCTAAGGGTGGCGGGGGGACTCAATGAGCAGTTCTTC.

This sequence joins TRBV12-3 or TRBV12-4 and TRBJ2-7; maybe TRBD2 (6 bases). V was shortened by 0 bases and J by 2 bases, with 11 bases between the two germline ends. The CDR3 is 15 residues long. The CDR3, as DNA: TGTGCCAGCAGTTTAGCCCCGGGGGTCCCCTACGAGCAGTACTTC. This codes for CASSLAPGVPYEQYF.

The chain is built from TRBV6-5 and TRBJ1-1; D not resolved. The CDR3 is made up of 18 amino acids. In germline, CDR1 is MNHEY, CDR2 SVGAGI. Trimming pared 0 bases from V and 0 bases from J, leaving 17 bases between. The chain's CDR3 is CASSYSIRQEDMNTEAFF. The DNA for the CDR3 is TGTGCCAGCAGTTACTCTATCCGCCAGGAAGACATGAACACTGAAGCTTTCTTT.

Many counts were recorded for this clonotype. The rearrangement links TRBV7-6 to TRBJ2-7; 10 bases match TRBD2. J was trimmed by 4 bases and V by 5 bases; bases with no gene match: 5. From germline, CDR1 is SGHVS and CDR2 FNYEAQ. The CDR3 is 14 residues long. The DNA of the CDR3 is TGTGCCAGCAGCCGAGCGGGGGGGGGGTACGAGCAGTACTTC. Its translation: CASSRAGGGYEQYF. Based on the CDR3 plus reference TRBV7-6 and TRBJ2-7, the full variable domain is GAGVSQSPRYKVTKRGQDVALRCDPISGHVSLYWYRQALGQGPEFLTYFNYEAQQDKSGLPNDRFSAERPEGSISTLTIQRTEQRDSAMYRCASSRAGGGYEQYFGPGTRLTVT.

V gene TRBV30 combines with J gene TRBJ2-3; D possibly matches TRBD1 or TRBD2 (5 bases each). Germline lookup yields CDR1 GTSNPN and CDR2 SVGIG (reference sequence). The CDR3 consists of 14 residues. With 5 bases removed from V and 6 bases from J, the gap between germline ends came to 18 bases. The CDR3 region is CAWGTGTPLDTQYF. CDR3 sequence (DNA): TGTGCCTGGGGGACCGGGACCCCTTTGGATACGCAGTATTTT.

CDR3 sequence (DNA): TGTGCCAGCAGTTACTCCTTCGCTAACTATGGCTACACCTTC. Translation: CASSYSFANYGYTF. The chain uses TRBV6-5 and TRBJ1-2, with no clear D. V shed 0 bases and J shed 0 bases, with 5 bases lying between them. Germline V gene sequence: CDR1 MNHEY, CDR2 SVGAGI. CDR3 length: 14 amino acids.

This clonotype was seen a handful of times. V usage is TRBV20-1 and J usage is TRBJ2-1, with D perhaps given as TRBD1 or TRBD2 (6 bases each). Germline CDR1 and CDR2: DFQATT and SNEGSKA (reference sequence). Trimming stripped 0 bases from V and 8 bases from J, with 11 bases between. The CDR3 has 13 residues. CDR3 nucleotides: TGCAGTGCTAGAGATATGGGGGGCTATGAGCAGTTCTTC. Protein product: CSARDMGGYEQFF.

V usage is TRBV7-6 and J usage is TRBJ1-6, with D perhaps TRBD1 (6 bases). The CDR3 sequence is 16 residues long. Germline-derived CDR1 and CDR2 are SGHVS and FNYEAQ. V lost 1 base to trimming and J lost 6 bases, with 13 bases between them. CDR3: CASSLGGRGGNSPLHF. CDR3 nucleotide sequence: TGTGCCAGCAGCTTAGGGGGGCGGGGTGGTAATTCACCCCTCCACTTT.

To note about this clonotype: Relative to the germline gene, one junction end is altered; a read error may explain this. The V and J genes are TRBV28 and TRBJ1-5, with 7 bases aligning to TRBD1. Germline CDR1 is MDHEN and CDR2 is SYDVKM. This CDR3 contains 15 residues. The DNA for the CDR3 is TGTGCCGGCAGTCCTCAGGGGGAAAGTGACCAGCCCCAGCATTTT. Translated: CAGSPQGESDQPQHF.

CDR3 DNA: TGTGCCAGCAGCCAAGTTACAGATACGCAGTATTTT. It specifies CASSQVTDTQYF. The rearrangement links TRBV4-2 to TRBJ2-3; no clear D gene. V lost 1 base, J lost 3 bases, and 2 bases lay in between. Germline values: CDR1 LGHNA, CDR2 YNFKEQ. CDR3 size: 12 residues.

This chain joins TRBV29-1 and TRBJ1-5, with 10 bases that match TRBD1. The CDR3 consists of 13 residues. V dropped 7 bases and J dropped 3; count of bases not matched to a gene: 3. Germline-derived CDR1 and CDR2 are SQVTM and ANQGSEA. This CDR3 reads CSGGTGVNQPQHF. The CDR3 DNA reads as TGCAGCGGGGGGACAGGGGTCAATCAGCCCCAGCATTTT.

The V gene is TRBV7-3, the J gene TRBJ2-2; 9 bases are shared with TRBD1. Germline loops: CDR1 SGHTA, CDR2 FQGTGA. The V segment lost 2 bases and the J segment 2 bases; nucleotides outside the gene matches: 9. The CDR3 contains 18 residues. The CDR3 loop is CASSLGADRGSNTGELFF. CDR3 nucleotides: TGTGCCAGCAGCTTAGGGGCGGACAGGGGATCAAACACCGGGGAGCTGTTTTTT.

V is TRBV19 and J is TRBJ1-1; a weak D match, TRBD1 (6 bases). This CDR3 region has 12 residues. V shed 7 bases and J shed 10 bases, with 16 bases lying between them. Looked up from germline, CDR1 is LNHDA and CDR2 is SQIVND (reference sequence). For the CDR3, the DNA is TGTGCCAGTACATACAACAGGGAACGAGCTTTCTTT. Protein product: CASTYNRERAFF.